This TCR beta chain was captured in a study of cytomegalovirus exposure and HLA in healthy donors. Looking at the study overall: Counted in an early data release were tens of millions of unique TCRs from HLA-typed donors. Study results and caveats: Investigators reported 150 to 200 TCR beta chains as tied to cytomegalovirus. An analysis done earlier found most TCR beta V segments productive about 87% or about 30% of the time. Associated with HLA alleles at 0.05 false discovery rate in a later analysis were fewer than 20,000 TCR beta sequences.

Amplification used 60 Vbeta primers and 13 Jbeta primers. The assay was immunoSEQ multiplex PCR, and TCRdb's table has in-frame clones only and misses some. Of about 200,000 clones in the sample, 70% are singletons; the top ten hold around 2.6%. As regards this clone: What it binds is not known.

This CDR3 has 16 residues. The germline V and J ends were trimmed by 5 bases and 0 bases, with 14 bases remaining between them. The V gene's germline CDR1 is SGHVS and CDR2 FQNEAQ. Sequencing input: PBMCs. The chain is built from TRBV7-8 and TRBJ1-5; D might be TRBD1 (5 bases). The receptor's source is a man aged 40-50 years in good health and CMV-seropositive. CDR3 region: CASSPGQAPSNQPQHF. CDR3 nucleotides: TGTGCCAGCAGCCCAGGGCAGGCGCCTAGCAATCAGCCCCAGCATTTT.